The present T cell receptor (beta chain) was sequenced within a study of regulatory T cells in long-lasting Graves disease. For TCR beta, libraries came from iRepertoire HTBI primers and Arm-PCR of CDR3 regions. TCRdb independently ran MiXCR on the multiplex PCR reads; one entry per CDR3 protein. This table holds about 460,000 distinct CDR3 sequences, less than 15% found once. This clonotype was observed a handful of times. As for time point: newly diagnosed GD, antithyroid drugs for less than 3 months. PBMCs provided the RNA from which the TCR library was made. This sample was shared with a second study, whose subject was T cells in Graves' hyperthyroidism and ophthalmopathy.

The sequence was collected from a woman in her fifties or sixties with Graves disease. The sample was peripheral blood mononuclear cells (PBMCs), taken at new diagnosis, from a patient treated with antithyroid drugs.

The CDR3 DNA reads TGCGCCAGCAGCCCCGGGACTAGCGGGCCTCCCCCGGCCGAGCAGTACTTC. This encodes CASSPGTSGPPPAEQYF. The chain joins TRBV5-1 to TRBJ2-7; 12 bases are shared with TRBD2. Germline V gene data show CDR1 as SGHRS and CDR2 as YFSETQ. The CDR3 runs 17 residues. With V trimmed by 4 bases and J by 6 bases, 14 bases remained unmatched.